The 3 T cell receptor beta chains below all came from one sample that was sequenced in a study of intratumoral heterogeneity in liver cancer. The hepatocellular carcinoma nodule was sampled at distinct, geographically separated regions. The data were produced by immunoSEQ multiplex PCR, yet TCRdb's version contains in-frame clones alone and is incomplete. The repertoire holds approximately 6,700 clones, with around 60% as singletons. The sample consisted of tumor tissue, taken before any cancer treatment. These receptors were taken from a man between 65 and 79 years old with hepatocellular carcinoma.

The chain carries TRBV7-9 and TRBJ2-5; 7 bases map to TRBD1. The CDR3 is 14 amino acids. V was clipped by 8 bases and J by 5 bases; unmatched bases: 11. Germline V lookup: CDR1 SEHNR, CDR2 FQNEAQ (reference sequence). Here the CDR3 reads CASGVATGWETQYF. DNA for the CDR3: TGTGCCAGCGGCGTCGCGACAGGGTGGGAGACCCAGTACTTC.

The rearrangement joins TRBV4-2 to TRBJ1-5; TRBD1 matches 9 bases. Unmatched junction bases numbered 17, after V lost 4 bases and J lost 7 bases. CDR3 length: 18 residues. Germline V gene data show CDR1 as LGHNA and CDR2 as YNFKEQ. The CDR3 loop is CASSPKEGDREWRQPQHF. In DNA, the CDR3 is TGTGCCAGCAGCCCCAAAGAGGGGGACAGGGAGTGGAGACAGCCCCAGCATTTT.

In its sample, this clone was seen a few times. CDR3 residues: CASSRTGFNEQFF. CDR3 bases: TGTGCCAGCAGCCGGACTGGGTTTAATGAGCAGTTCTTC. J is TRBJ2-1 and V is TRBV9, with a weak D call TRBD2 (5 bases). This CDR3 is 13 amino acids long. Per the germline V gene, CDR1 is SGDLS and CDR2 is YYNGEE. V was cut by 4 bases and J by 7 bases, with 12 bases left in between.